The clone carrying this T cell receptor beta chain came up a few times. This record comes from a study of T-cell reconstitution after alpha-beta-depleted transplantation in children. In germline, CDR1 is MNHNS, CDR2 SASEGT. The CDR3 extends over 14 amino acids. With 7 bases clipped from V and 3 bases from J, the junction kept 4 bases outside the gene matches. This sample's TCRbeta library carried unique molecular identifier barcodes. Each CDR3 protein is one row after TCRdb ran MiXCR on the PCR reads. This table holds about 610,000 distinct CDR3 sequences, roughly 10% found once. The specimen comprised PBMCs from the stem cell graft donor, sampled from the stem cell graft. The sequence was obtained from a human donor who donated a stem cell graft to a child with acute myeloid leukemia. This chain connects TRBV6-1 to TRBJ2-7; 12 bases fit TRBD2. CDR3 in amino acids: CASIGLAGNYEQYF. In nucleotides, the CDR3 is TGTGCCAGCATCGGACTAGCGGGAAACTACGAGCAGTACTTC.